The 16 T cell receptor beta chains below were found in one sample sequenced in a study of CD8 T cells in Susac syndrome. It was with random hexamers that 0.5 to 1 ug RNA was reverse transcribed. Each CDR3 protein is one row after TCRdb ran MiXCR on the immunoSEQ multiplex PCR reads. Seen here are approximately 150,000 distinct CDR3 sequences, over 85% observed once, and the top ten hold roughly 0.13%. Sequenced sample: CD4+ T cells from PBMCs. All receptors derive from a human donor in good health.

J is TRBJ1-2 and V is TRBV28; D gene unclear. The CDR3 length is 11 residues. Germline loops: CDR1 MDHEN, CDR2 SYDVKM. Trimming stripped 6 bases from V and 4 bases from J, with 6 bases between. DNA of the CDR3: TGTGCCAGCAGGGCCCTCTATGGCTACACCTTC. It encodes CASRALYGYTF.

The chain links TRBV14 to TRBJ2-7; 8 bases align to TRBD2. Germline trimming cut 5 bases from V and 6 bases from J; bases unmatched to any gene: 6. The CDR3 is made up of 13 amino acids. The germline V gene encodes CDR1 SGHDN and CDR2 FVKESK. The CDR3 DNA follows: TGTGCCAGCAGCTTGCGGGGGGCCGGCGAGCAGTACTTC. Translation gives CASSLRGAGEQYF.

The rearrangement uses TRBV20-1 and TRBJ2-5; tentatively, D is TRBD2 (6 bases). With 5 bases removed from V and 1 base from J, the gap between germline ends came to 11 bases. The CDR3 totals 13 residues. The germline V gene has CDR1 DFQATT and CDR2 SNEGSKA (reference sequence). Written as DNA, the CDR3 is TGCAGTGCTTACAGCGGGCCCCAAGAGACCCAGTACTTC. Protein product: CSAYSGPQETQYF.

The DNA for the CDR3 is TGCAGTGCTCCACGCTCGGGTGAGCAGTTCTTC. Its translation: CSAPRSGEQFF. This sequence joins TRBV20-1 and TRBJ2-1, with D uncertain. Deletions cut 5 bases from V and 9 bases from J, with 11 bases between. The CDR3 covers 11 residues. Germline V gene data show CDR1 as DFQATT and CDR2 as SNEGSKA (reference sequence).

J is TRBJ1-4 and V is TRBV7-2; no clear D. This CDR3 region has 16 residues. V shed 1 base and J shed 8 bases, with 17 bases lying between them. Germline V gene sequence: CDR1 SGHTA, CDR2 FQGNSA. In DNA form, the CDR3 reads TGTGCCAGCAGCTTAGGAGACACCTCTATCGGGGAAAAACTGTTTTTT. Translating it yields CASSLGDTSIGEKLFF.

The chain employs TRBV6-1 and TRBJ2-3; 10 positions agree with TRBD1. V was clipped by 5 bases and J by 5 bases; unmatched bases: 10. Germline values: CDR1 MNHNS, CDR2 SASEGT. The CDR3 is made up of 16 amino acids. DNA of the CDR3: TGTGCCAGCAGTCCCTTGACAGGGGGCGGAGGAGATACGCAGTATTTT. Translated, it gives CASSPLTGGGGDTQYF.

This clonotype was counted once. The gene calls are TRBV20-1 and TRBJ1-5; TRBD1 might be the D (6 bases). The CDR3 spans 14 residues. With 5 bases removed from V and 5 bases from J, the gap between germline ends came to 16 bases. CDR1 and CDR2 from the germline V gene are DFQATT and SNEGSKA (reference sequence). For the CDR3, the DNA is TGCAGTGCTGGACGGGGGGCGGTGGATCAGCCCCAGCATTTT. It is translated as CSAGRGAVDQPQHF.

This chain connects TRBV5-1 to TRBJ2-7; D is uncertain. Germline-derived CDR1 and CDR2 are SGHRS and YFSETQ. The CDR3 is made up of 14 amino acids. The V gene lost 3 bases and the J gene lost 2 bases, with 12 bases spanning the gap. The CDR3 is CASSSLSTTYEQYF. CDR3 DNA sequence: TGCGCCAGCAGCTCCCTATCCACCACCTACGAGCAGTACTTC.

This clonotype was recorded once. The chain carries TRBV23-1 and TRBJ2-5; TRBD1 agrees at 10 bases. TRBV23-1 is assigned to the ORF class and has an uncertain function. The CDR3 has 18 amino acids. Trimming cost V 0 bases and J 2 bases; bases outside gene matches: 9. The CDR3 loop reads CASSQSSKKDRGQETQYF. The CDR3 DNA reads TGCGCCAGCAGTCAATCCAGTAAAAAGGACAGGGGGCAAGAGACCCAGTACTTC.

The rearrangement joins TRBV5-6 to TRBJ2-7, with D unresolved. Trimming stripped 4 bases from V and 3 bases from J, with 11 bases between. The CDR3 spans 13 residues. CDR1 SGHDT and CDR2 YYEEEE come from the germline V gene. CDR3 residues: CASSPGPVYEQYF. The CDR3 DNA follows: TGTGCCAGCAGCCCCGGACCCGTCTACGAGCAGTACTTC.

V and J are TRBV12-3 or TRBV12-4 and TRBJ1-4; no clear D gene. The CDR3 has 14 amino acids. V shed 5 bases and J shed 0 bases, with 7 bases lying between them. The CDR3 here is CASSGRSTNEKLFF. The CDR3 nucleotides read TGTGCCAGCAGTGGACGGTCAACTAATGAAAAACTGTTTTTT.

DNA for the CDR3: TGTGCCAGCAGATGGACTAGCGGGGGGGCAAACAATGAGCAGTTCTTC. Translated: CASRWTSGGANNEQFF. V is TRBV4-2 and J is TRBJ2-1; 15 positions match TRBD2. Losses at the gene ends were 6 bases for V and 5 bases for J; bases not matched to a gene: 5. Germline CDR1 reads LGHNA; CDR2 reads YNFKEQ. The CDR3 covers 16 residues.

This chain's CDR3 is CASSLVEGVAFF. The CDR3 nucleotides are TGTGCCAGCAGCTTAGTGGAGGGCGTAGCTTTCTTT. The rearrangement uses TRBV7-8 and TRBJ1-1; D gene unclear. Germline loops: CDR1 SGHVS, CDR2 FQNEAQ. The V gene lost 1 base and the J gene lost 10 bases, with 10 bases spanning the gap. This CDR3 is 12 amino acids long.

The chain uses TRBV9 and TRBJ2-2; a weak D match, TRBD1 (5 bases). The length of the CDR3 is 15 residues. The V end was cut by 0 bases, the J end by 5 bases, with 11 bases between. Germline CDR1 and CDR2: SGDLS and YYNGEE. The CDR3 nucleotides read TGTGCCAGCAGCGTAGAGGGCAAGGGGACCGGGGAGCTGTTTTTT. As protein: CASSVEGKGTGELFF.

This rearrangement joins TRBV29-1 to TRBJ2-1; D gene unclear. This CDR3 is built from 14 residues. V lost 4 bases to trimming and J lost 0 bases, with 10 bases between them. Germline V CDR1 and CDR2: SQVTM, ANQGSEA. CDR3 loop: CSVAGTSSYNEQFF. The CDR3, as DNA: TGCAGCGTTGCGGGCACGAGCTCCTACAATGAGCAGTTCTTC.

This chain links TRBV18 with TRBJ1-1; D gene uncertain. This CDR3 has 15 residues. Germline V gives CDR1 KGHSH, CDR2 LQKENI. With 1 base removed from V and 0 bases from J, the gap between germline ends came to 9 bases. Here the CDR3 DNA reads TGTGCCAGCTCACCACAGGGCACGGTGAACACTGAAGCTTTCTTT. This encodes CASSPQGTVNTEAFF.